The rows below give T cell receptor beta chains drawn from one sample of a study of PD-1 blockade in classical Hodgkin lymphoma. Produced via immunoSEQ multiplex PCR; TCRdb's table is partial and in-frame only. Counted here are tens of thousands of clones, approximately 91% occurring once; the ten biggest clones make up over 4%. Sequencing input: peripheral blood mononuclear cells (PBMCs). These receptors originate from a human donor with classical Hodgkin lymphoma. Both conserved end residues are part of each CDR3. The order of the fields is V gene, D gene, J gene, clone size, CDR3 DNA, CDR3 protein. The D gene is left open where the match is weak. Size is omitted from some rows. Given values are once, few, many or a class for expanded clones.

TRBV6-6,NA,TRBJ2-5,once,TGTGCCAGCAGTTACTCGGTCCAAGAGACCCAGTACTTC,CASSYSVQETQYF
TRBV5-1,TRBD1,TRBJ1-4,NA,TGCGCCAGCAGCCAAGCGACAGGGTTCGGGGAAAAACTGTTTTTT,CASSQATGFGEKLFF
TRBV15,NA,TRBJ1-5,NA,TGTGCCACCAGCAGAGGATTAGGGGGATATCAGCCCCAGCATTTT,CATSRGLGGYQPQHF
TRBV7-3,NA,TRBJ2-5,NA,TGTGCCAGCAGCCGCTCGGGGAGGACCCAAGAGACCCAGTACTTC,CASSRSGRTQETQYF
TRBV28,NA,TRBJ1-4,NA,TGTGCCAGCAGTTTGCCCGGGCCCCTGTTTTTT,CASSLPGPLFF
TRBV11-2,NA,TRBJ1-1,NA,TGTGCCAGCAGCCCCCCCGAGAACATGAACACTGAAGCTTTCTTT,CASSPPENMNTEAFF
TRBV9,NA,TRBJ1-1,NA,TGTGCCAGCAGCTCCGACAGCCTCGAAGCTTTCTTT,CASSSDSLEAFF
TRBV14,NA,TRBJ2-5,NA,TGTGCCAGCAGCCCGTGGGGGGAATACCAAGAGACCCAGTACTTC,CASSPWGEYQETQYF
TRBV7-9,NA,TRBJ1-6,NA,TGTGCCAGCAGCTCCCTCTTTGGTTTTTCACCCCTCCACTTT,CASSSLFGFSPLHF
TRBV15,NA,TRBJ2-7,once,TGTGCCACCAGCAGAGAGGCCCCGGGACGGTACTACGAGCAGTACTTC,CATSREAPGRYYEQYF
TRBV6-1,NA,TRBJ1-3,NA,TGTGCCAGCAGTGAAGGGCTGATGAGCGGAAACACCATATATTTT,CASSEGLMSGNTIYF
TRBV29-1,NA,TRBJ2-2,NA,TGCAGCGTTTCGGGGCCCACCGGGGAGCTGTTTTTT,CSVSGPTGELFF
TRBV10-3,NA,TRBJ2-2,NA,TGTGCCATCAGTGAGTTGGCCCCCGGGACTGACATCACCGGGGAGCTGTTTTTT,CAISELAPGTDITGELFF
TRBV6-5,NA,TRBJ2-5,NA,TGTGCCAGCAGTTACTCGAACAGACAAGAGACCCAGTACTTC,CASSYSNRQETQYF
TRBV7-6,NA,TRBJ1-4,NA,TGTGCCAGCAGCTTAAGACCTACCTCTAATGAAAAACTGTTTTTT,CASSLRPTSNEKLFF
TRBV6-5,TRBD2,TRBJ2-1,NA,TGTGCCAGCAGTTACGGTGGGGGGGTCTACAATGAGCAGTTCTTC,CASSYGGGVYNEQFF
TRBV11-1,NA,TRBJ2-1,once,TGTGCCAGCAGCTTAGCACCGGGATCGGCCTACAATGAGCAGTTCTTC,CASSLAPGSAYNEQFF
TRBV9,NA,TRBJ2-5,NA,TGTGCCAGCAGCGTAGCACAGGTACAAGAGACCCAGTACTTC,CASSVAQVQETQYF
TRBV6-6,TRBD1,TRBJ2-7,few,TGTGCCAGCAGTTATCCGGGACAGGGTAACTACGAGCAGTACTTC,CASSYPGQGNYEQYF
TRBV28,TRBD1,TRBJ1-5,NA,TGTGCCAGCAGTCCCCCCCCCGGACAGGGGGCGAAACAGCCCCAGCATTTT,CASSPPPGQGAKQPQHF
TRBV27,NA,TRBJ2-7,NA,TGTGCCAGCAGTTGGAAGGTGACCTACGAGCAGTACTTC,CASSWKVTYEQYF
TRBV10-3,NA,TRBJ1-1,NA,TGTGCCAGCCCAGAGTGCTCGTACGAAGCTTTCTTT,CASPECSYEAFF
TRBV15,TRBD1,TRBJ1-2,NA,TGTGCCACCAGCCCAGGGGGCACCTTTCAGGGCTACACCTTC,CATSPGGTFQGYTF